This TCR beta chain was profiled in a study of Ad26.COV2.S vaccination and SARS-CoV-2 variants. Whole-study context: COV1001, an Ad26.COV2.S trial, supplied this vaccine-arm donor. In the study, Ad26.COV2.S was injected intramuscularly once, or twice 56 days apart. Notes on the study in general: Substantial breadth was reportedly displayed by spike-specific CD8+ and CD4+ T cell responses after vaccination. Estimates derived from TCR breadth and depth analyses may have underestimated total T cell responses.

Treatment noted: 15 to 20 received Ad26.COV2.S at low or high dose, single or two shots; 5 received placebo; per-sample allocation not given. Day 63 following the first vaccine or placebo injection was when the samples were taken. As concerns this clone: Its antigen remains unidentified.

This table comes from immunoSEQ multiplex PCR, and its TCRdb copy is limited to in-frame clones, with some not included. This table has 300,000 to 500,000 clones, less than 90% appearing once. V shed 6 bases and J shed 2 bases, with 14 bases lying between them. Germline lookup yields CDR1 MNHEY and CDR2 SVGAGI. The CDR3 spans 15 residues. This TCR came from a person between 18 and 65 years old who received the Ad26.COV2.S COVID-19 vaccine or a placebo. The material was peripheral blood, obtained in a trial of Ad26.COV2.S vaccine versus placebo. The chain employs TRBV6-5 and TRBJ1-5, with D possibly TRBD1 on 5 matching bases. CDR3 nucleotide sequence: TGTGCCAGCAGATCTAATCTGGGGGGCAATCAGCCCCAGCATTTT. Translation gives CASRSNLGGNQPQHF.